This T cell receptor beta chain was obtained from a study of neoadjuvant anti-PD-1 for oral cavity cancer. Study context: Most patients had three to four biweekly doses of 3 mg/kg nivolumab before resection. General observations from the study: Higher pretreatment Treg/Th17 ratios tracked higher pretreatment blood clonality.

PBMC libraries mostly used roughly 500 ng of input genomic DNA, with six replicates per sample. The assay was immunoSEQ multiplex PCR, and TCRdb's table has in-frame clones only and misses some. The sample records approximately 8,000 clones, approximately 61% being singletons. As for this clone: What it recognizes is unknown.

Per the germline V gene, CDR1 is MNHNS and CDR2 is SASEGT. The CDR3 extends over 14 amino acids. Trimming pared 5 bases from V and 6 bases from J, leaving 16 bases between. Time point given: after neoadjuvant nivolumab, at surgical resection. These oral cavity squamous cell carcinomas were HPV-negative and locally advanced. The chain has TRBV6-1 and TRBJ2-5, with TRBD1 as a possible D gene (6 bases). This specimen was PBMCs, taken after nivolumab (anti-PD-1) treatment. The sequence was obtained from a person between 40 and 80 years old with oral cavity squamous cell carcinoma. CDR3 DNA: TGTGCCAGCAGTATATCTGGGACACCCCAGACCCAGTACTTC. Protein product: CASSISGTPQTQYF.